The clone carrying this TCR beta chain has a count of ten or more. Its antigen is not known. Genomic DNA provided the template from which TCR beta VDJ and CDR3 profiles were obtained. TCRdb fed the reads into MiXCR, producing one record per CDR3 protein. Among 450,000 to 550,000 distinct CDR3 sequences listed, around 33% were seen once. This entry is derived from a study of CD8+CD57+ T cells in acquired aplastic anemia. Study overall: The mean DNA yield obtained from sorted CD4+ and CD8+ cells came to roughly 3.4 ug. Study-wide results and limits: It was found that twenty-nine CD8+ CDR3 sequences were shared between patients and controls.

All patients picked for sequencing had shown, by flow cytometry, an expansion of CD8+CD57+ cells. Diagnosis of severe acquired aplastic anemia applied to all patients. Prior therapy had not been administered to any patient at the time of blood sampling. The CDR3 consists of 14 residues. CDR1 and CDR2 (germline): LNHDA, SQIVND (reference sequence). Trimming took 3 bases from V and 7 from J; bases not matched to a gene: 9. The clonotype was recovered from a human donor with aplastic anemia. Specimen: sorted CD4+, CD8+, or CD8+CD57+ T cells (not recorded which) from PBMCs. The chain carries TRBV19 and TRBJ2-7, with TRBD1 matching over 7 bases. Here the CDR3 reads CASSINGRGTEQYF. In nucleotides, the CDR3 is TGTGCCAGTAGTATCAATGGCAGGGGGACGGAGCAGTACTTC. The full variable domain, rest sourced from reference TRBV19 and TRBJ2-7, is DGGITQSPKYLFRKEGQNVTLSCEQNLNHDAMYWYRQDPGQGLRLIYYSQIVNDFQKGDIAEGYSVSREKKESFPLTVTSAQKNPTAFYLCASSINGRGTEQYFGPGTRLTVT.